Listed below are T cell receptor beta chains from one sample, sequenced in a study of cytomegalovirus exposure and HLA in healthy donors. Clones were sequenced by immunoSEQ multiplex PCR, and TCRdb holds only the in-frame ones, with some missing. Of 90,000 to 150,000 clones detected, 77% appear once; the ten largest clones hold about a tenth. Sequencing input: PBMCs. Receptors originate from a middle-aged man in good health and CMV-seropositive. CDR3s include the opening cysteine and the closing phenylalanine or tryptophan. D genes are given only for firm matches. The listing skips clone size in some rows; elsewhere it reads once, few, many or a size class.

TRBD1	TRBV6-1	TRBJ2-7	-	TGTGCCAGCACCCGGGACAGGCAAGCCTACGAGCAGTACTTC	CASTRDRQAYEQYF
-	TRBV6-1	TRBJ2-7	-	TGTGCCAGCAGTGAAGCCGACAGTACCTACGAGCAGTACTTC	CASSEADSTYEQYF
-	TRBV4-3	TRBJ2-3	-	TGCGCCAGCAGCCAAGAACGGCAGGGAAGGGATACGCAGTATTTT	CASSQERQGRDTQYF
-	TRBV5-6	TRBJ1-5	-	TGTGCCAGCAGCTCCGGGGTTAATCAGCCCCAGCATTTT	CASSSGVNQPQHF
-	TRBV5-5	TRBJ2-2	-	TGTGCCAGCAGCTTCGGACTGAACACCGGGGAGCTGTTTTTT	CASSFGLNTGELFF
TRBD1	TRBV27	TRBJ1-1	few	TGTGCCAGCAGTAAGACAGGGGTTAACACTGAAGCTTTCTTT	CASSKTGVNTEAFF
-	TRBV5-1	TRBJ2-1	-	TGCGCCAGCAGCTTGGACGGGGGAGGATACAATGAGCAGTTCTTC	CASSLDGGGYNEQFF
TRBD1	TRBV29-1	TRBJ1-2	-	TGCAGCGTAAGACAGGGGGACTATGGCTACACCTTC	CSVRQGDYGYTF
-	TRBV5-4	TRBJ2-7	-	TGTGCCAGCAGCTTGGAGCGCAACTCCTACGAGCAGTACTTC	CASSLERNSYEQYF
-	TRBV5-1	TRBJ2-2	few	TGCGCCAGCACAGAACCGAGCGTTCAAACTGCCGGGGGGCTGTTTTTT	CASTEPSVQTAGGLFF
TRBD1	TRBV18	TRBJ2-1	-	TGTGCCAGCCGCGACAGGGATAGGTACAATGAGCAGTTCTTC	CASRDRDRYNEQFF
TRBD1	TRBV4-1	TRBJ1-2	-	TGCGCCAGCAGCCAAGATGGGACAGGGCATCGTGGCTACACCTTC	CASSQDGTGHRGYTF
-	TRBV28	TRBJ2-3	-	TGTGCCAGCAGTCTCAGGGGAGAAGGGACAGATACGCAGTATTTT	CASSLRGEGTDTQYF
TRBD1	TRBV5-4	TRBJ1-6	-	TGTGCCAGCAGCTCGACAGGGACCTCCTCCTATAATTCACCCCTCCACTTT	CASSSTGTSSYNSPLHF
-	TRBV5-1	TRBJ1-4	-	TGCGCCAGCAGCTTGGCAGGACTTAATGAAAAACTGTTTTTT	CASSLAGLNEKLFF
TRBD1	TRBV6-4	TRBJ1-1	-	TGTGCCAGCAGTGAACGGATAAGGGGGCAGGGCACTGAAGCTTTCTTT	CASSERIRGQGTEAFF
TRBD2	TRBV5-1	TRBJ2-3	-	TGCGCCAGCGGCGAAGCGGGGGGGCAGGGAGATACGCAGTATTTT	CASGEAGGQGDTQYF
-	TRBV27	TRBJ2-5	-	TGTGCCAGCAGTTTATATCCAGGGGGGTCTGAGACCCAGTACTTC	CASSLYPGGSETQYF
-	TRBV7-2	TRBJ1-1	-	TGTGCCAGCAGCTTAAGAATAGGGAGCACTGAAGCTTTCTTT	CASSLRIGSTEAFF
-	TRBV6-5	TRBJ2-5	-	TGTGCCAGCAGTTACTCGTACAGCCAAGAGACCCAGTACTTC	CASSYSYSQETQYF
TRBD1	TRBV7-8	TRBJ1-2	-	TGTGCCAGCAGCCTTAGGACAGGGGGCGATGGCTACACCTTC	CASSLRTGGDGYTF
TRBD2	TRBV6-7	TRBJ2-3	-	TGTGCCAGCAGTTACTCGAGCCAGCGGGGGTTAACAGATACGCAGTATTTT	CASSYSSQRGLTDTQYF
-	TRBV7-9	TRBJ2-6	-	TGTGCCAGCAGCTCATGGACTGGTTCTGGGGCCAACGTCCTGACTTTC	CASSSWTGSGANVLTF
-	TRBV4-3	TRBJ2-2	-	TGCGCCAGCAGCCATCCCCCGTCGAACACCGGGGAGCTGTTTTTT	CASSHPPSNTGELFF
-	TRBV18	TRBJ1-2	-	TGTGCCAGTTCGAAGGGGGGGTATGACTATGGCTACACCTTC	CASSKGGYDYGYTF
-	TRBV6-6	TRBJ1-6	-	TGTGCCAGCGGACAGCAGAATTCACCCCTCCACTTT	CASGQQNSPLHF
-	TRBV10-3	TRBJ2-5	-	TGTGCCATCAGTGAGTCGAAGTCCGGCGCGGCCGAGACCCAGTACTTC	CAISESKSGAAETQYF
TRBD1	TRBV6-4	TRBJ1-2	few	TGTGCCAGCAGTAGGACAGGGGTATATGGCTACACCTTC	CASSRTGVYGYTF
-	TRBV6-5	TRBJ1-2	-	TGTGCCAGCAGTTACGGGCAGGCCCTGGACTATGGCTACACCTTC	CASSYGQALDYGYTF
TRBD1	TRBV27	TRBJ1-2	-	TGTGCCAGCAGTTTATCGCCAGGGGGCAACTATGGCTACACCTTC	CASSLSPGGNYGYTF
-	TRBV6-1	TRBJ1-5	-	TGTGCCAGCAGTGAACCCGGAGATAGCAATCAGCCCCAGCATTTT	CASSEPGDSNQPQHF
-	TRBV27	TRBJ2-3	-	TGTGCCAGCACCAGCCAGGCTAGCACAGATACGCAGTATTTT	CASTSQASTDTQYF
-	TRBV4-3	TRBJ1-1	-	TGCGCCAGCAGCCCCCAGTGGGGGGTGAACACTGAAGCTTTCTTT	CASSPQWGVNTEAFF
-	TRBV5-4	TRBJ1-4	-	TGTGCCCTTAGTAGAAGCTCTGGGGGGAAGAATGAAAAACTGTTTTTT	CALSRSSGGKNEKLFF
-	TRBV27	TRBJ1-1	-	TGTGCCAGCAGTAAAGAGGCGCCCAACACTGAAGCTTTCTTT	CASSKEAPNTEAFF
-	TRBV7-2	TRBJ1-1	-	TGTGCCAGCAGCGCTGATACAGGGTTGAACACTGAAGCTTTCTTT	CASSADTGLNTEAFF
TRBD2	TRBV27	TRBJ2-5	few	TGTGCCAGCAGCCCCACTAGCGGGGGGCCGGAGACCCAGTACTTC	CASSPTSGGPETQYF
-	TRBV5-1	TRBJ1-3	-	TGCGCCAGCAGCCCTCGAGGCGGTCTCTCTGGAAACACCATATATTTT	CASSPRGGLSGNTIYF
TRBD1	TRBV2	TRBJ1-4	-	TGTGCCACCGCTGGTTACCGGACAGGGAACGAAAAACTGTTTTTT	CATAGYRTGNEKLFF
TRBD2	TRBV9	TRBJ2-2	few	TGTGCCAGCAGCGTTCCGGGTGGGGGGGACACCGGGGAGCTGTTTTTT	CASSVPGGGDTGELFF
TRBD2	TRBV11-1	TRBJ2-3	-	TGTGCCAGCAGCTACTTGGGTGTCGGGACTAGCAATGCAGATACGCAGTATTTT	CASSYLGVGTSNADTQYF
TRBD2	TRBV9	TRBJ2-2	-	TGTGCCAGCAGCGTAGGATCCACGGGGCGGGGGGGCAGCGGGGAGCTGTTTTTT	CASSVGSTGRGGSGELFF
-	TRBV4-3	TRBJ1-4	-	TGCGCCAGCAAGTTGCGGGTTCAATCAGCAACTAATGAAAAACTGTTTTTT	CASKLRVQSATNEKLFF
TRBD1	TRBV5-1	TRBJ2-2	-	TGCGCCAGCAGCTCTGGACAGGGAAACACCGGGGAGCTGTTTTTT	CASSSGQGNTGELFF
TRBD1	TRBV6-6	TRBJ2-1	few	TGTGCCAGCAGTGCCGGGGACAGCCGTGTCTTCTTC	CASSAGDSRVFF
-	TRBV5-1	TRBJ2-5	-	TGCGCCAGCAGCAGGACTCGGCAAGAGACCCAGTACTTC	CASSRTRQETQYF
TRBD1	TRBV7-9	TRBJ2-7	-	TGTGCCAGCAGCTTAACAGGGGCTCACTACGAGCAGTACTTC	CASSLTGAHYEQYF
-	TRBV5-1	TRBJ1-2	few	TGCGCCAGCACGACCTCTGGTGGGGGCGAGTATGGCTACACCTTC	CASTTSGGGEYGYTF
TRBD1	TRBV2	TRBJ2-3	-	TGTGCCAGCAGGGACAGGGCAGGCACAGATACGCAGTATTTT	CASRDRAGTDTQYF
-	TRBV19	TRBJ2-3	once	TGTGCCAGTAGTCCTACCGGCACAGATACGCAGTATTTT	CASSPTGTDTQYF
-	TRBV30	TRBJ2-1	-	TGTGCCTGGAGTGTGGGCAGGGCACGACCCACAAACTACTACAATGAGCAGTTCTTC	CAWSVGRARPTNYYNEQFF